Sequencing of this T cell receptor (beta chain) was carried out in a study of blood T cell repertoires in COVID-19. Per the study methods: Reference gene primer amplification in the assay estimated nucleated cell counts. Profiled with immunoSEQ multiplex PCR; TCRdb holds only in-frame clones, not every one. V and J calls and clone size are as listed in that table; D and trimming were resolved from the DNA. This table has 100,000 to 150,000 clones, about 85% appearing once. The CDR3 is 15 residues long. The V gene lost 2 bases and the J gene lost 0 bases, with 10 bases spanning the gap. Germline loops: CDR1 SGHTA, CDR2 FQGNSA.

The V call is TRBV7-2, the J call TRBJ1-2; no reliable D call. Source material: peripheral blood. The clonotype was recovered from a man aged 40-49 years with active or convalescent COVID-19. CDR3 residues: CASSLNPLANYGYTF. CDR3 nucleotide sequence: TGTGCCAGCAGCTTAAATCCTCTTGCTAACTATGGCTACACCTTC.